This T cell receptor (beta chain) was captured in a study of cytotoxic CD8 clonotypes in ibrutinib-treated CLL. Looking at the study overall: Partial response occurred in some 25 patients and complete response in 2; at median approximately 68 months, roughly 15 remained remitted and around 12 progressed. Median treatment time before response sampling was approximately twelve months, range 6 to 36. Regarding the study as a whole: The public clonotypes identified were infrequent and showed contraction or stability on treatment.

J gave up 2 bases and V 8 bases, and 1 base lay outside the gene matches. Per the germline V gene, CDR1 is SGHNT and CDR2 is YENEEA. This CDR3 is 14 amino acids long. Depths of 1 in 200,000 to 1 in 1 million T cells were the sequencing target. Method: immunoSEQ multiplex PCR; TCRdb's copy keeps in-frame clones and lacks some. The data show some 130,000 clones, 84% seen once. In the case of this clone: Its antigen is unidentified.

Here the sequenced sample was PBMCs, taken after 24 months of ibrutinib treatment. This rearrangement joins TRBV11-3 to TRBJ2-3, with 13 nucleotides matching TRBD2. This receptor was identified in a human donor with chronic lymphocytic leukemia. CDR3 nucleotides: TGTGCCAGCGGACTAGCGGGGGTCACAGATACGCAGTATTTT. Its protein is CASGLAGVTDTQYF.